Here is one T cell receptor (beta chain) with its context. Its recognized antigen is unknown. Per-base quality was not reported, and no clone a single base away is much larger than it. The source of the sample is a study of cytomegalovirus exposure and HLA in healthy donors (dated by TCRdb to 2017 to 2019). About the investigation overall: According to an earlier analysis of 550 to 750 of the donors, 200 million or so T cells yielded 120 million or so unique TCR beta sequences and 276 Gb of sequence data. Roughly 300 gigabases of sequencing data and 70 million to 95 million unique TCR sequences made up an early release that covered several hundred HLA-typed donors. Of the roughly 390 genotyped donors, about 80% fell in the genetic ancestry cluster associated with self-reported Caucasian donors. The study aimed to test whether signatures of past pathogen exposure could be identified by cataloging public T cell receptors. The study used immunosequencing to profile the T cell repertoires of hundreds of subjects and linked those repertoires to cytomegalovirus serostatus. A separate validation cohort of approximately 120 different subjects was used in addition to the approximately 670-subject first cohort. The study combined high-throughput TCR immunosequencing, statistical association of individual TCRs with disease status, and machine learning to predict cytomegalovirus infection status. In a later analysis, previously published TCR beta repertoires from 666 donors were re-analyzed and high-resolution HLA genotyping was added so that TCR occurrence patterns could be studied. Rather than using new phenotypic data, the later analysis identified candidate immune exposures from TCR beta sequences and from how often those sequences occurred across donors. An earlier analysis of some 600 of the donors applied high-throughput TCR beta sequencing to assess whether each TCR beta V gene segment acted as functional or pseudogenic. Donor age, sex, ethnicity and CMV serostatus were collected together with the repertoire data. A later genetic analysis took genome-wide SNP genotypes for 398 of the 666 donors and used that subset as a discovery cohort. All discovery cohort repertoires had been generated on a single sequencing platform. HLA typing included class I and class II loci at four-digit resolution. Typing coverage varied by locus: 629-630 donors for A, B, C, DRB1 and DQB1; roughly 500 for DQA1; nearly 610 for DPA1; approximately 450 for DPB1. Roughly 5 DR-DQ haplotypes were handled as single units for association and clustering because linkage in the cohort was strong. Among almost 400 genotyped donors of the cohort, an average of around 240,000 unique TCR beta nucleotide sequences were sequenced per donor, 15% to 20% of them non-productive. Points the paper makes about the study in general: Because some donors lacked HLA typing at each locus, the association tests relied only on the typed subset. An earlier analysis of approximately 600 of the donors showed that most TCR beta V segments appeared in productive rearrangements either about 87% or about 30% of the time, which broadly matched IMGT annotations. It was suggested by the authors that the approach could potentially be generalized to other disease states and immunological phenotypes. The sequencing pipeline was judged likely to have produced a cluster of highly shared sequence variants as a technical artifact. A later analysis associated around 16,000 TCR beta sequences with specific HLA alleles at a false discovery rate of 0.05. In a later analysis, most CMV-associated TCR beta chains were found to appear HLA-restricted, with HLA associations seemingly driven largely by CMV exposure. In the study, about 150 TCR beta chains were listed as associated with cytomegalovirus. Several of the top co-occurrence clusters appeared to be linked to parvovirus B19, influenza, CMV and Epstein-Barr virus, according to a later analysis. When HLA alleles, especially DR and DQ, strongly co-occurred, attributing TCR associations to individual alleles was difficult. Correlated functional status among segregating V segments might reflect linkage disequilibrium, but an unknown experimental factor could not be ruled out. In this cohort, only TCR beta chains were sequenced, and detectable features were limited by the absence of alpha or paired-chain data. V-gene and J-gene trimming of TCR beta chains was associated with a missense DCLRE1C variant in a later genetic analysis, and the association was replicated in an independent cohort. A further reported finding was that TCR beta sequences accurately predicted the HLA-A and HLA-B alleles for most subjects in the first cohort. Compared with the roughly 670-donor mean, donors in an Asian-associated ancestry cluster had fewer N-insertions in productive TCRs, according to a later genetic analysis. Immune exposure information for the cohort was limited to CMV serostatus. Most TCR sequences were observed very rarely across donors, whereas some public TCRs were present in many individuals. Some IMGT-functional V segments, including TRBV6-2 and TRBV6-3, could not be distinguished by the 87-base-pair reads and were therefore excluded. In a later analysis, HLA-associated TCR beta chains were found to be more clonally expanded and to have lower generation probabilities than equally common non-associated chains. The presence/absence analyses assumed that sequencing depth was roughly uniform across donors, and that assumption may not be true. In a later analysis, the rate of TCR association differed among HLA loci, with DRB1 alleles having the most associated TCRs and HLA-C alleles having the fewest. In vitro tests confirmed that three of the cytomegalovirus-associated TCR beta chains recognize cytomegalovirus antigens. The classifier was reported to diagnose cytomegalovirus status with high specificity and sensitivity in both the original cohort and the validation cohort. Because counts were too low, approximately 18 rarely observed V segments, including chromosome 9 orphons, were excluded from the earlier analysis of several hundred of the donors.

The cohort comprised approximately 700 healthy bone marrow donors. Cohort members were all nominally healthy when sampled, although unrecorded immune exposures were likely present. The donor was CMV seronegative and belonged to the group of 352 seronegative cohort members. A peripheral blood sample was provided by each donor, and peripheral blood mononuclear cells were used for TCR beta sequencing. The Qiagen DNeasy Blood Extraction Kit was used to extract genomic DNA from the blood cell samples. Preparation of the library involved the immunoSEQ multiplex PCR assay. For the multiplex PCR, a mixture combining 60 forward primers for TCR Vbeta segments and 13 reverse primers for TCR Jbeta segments was used. The CDR3 region of rearranged TCR beta genes was amplified from genomic DNA with a multiplex PCR assay. The Illumina HiSeq System was used to sequence the amplified TCR beta libraries as 87-base-pair reads. The source study handled its data this way. A later analysis tallied roughly 80 million unique TCR beta chains across the 700 or so repertoires, and around 12 million of those chains were shared by two or more donors. Raw reads were error-corrected and collapsed into unique sequences by a nearest-neighbor algorithm in which closely related sequences were merged to remove PCR and sequencing errors. To assign V, D and J gene segments, CDR3 sequences were aligned to IMGT reference sequences. For a sequence to be retained, at least a six-nucleotide match to both a V gene segment and a J gene segment was required. A rearrangement was called productive if the CDR3 had no stop codons and remained in frame with V and J, and every other rearrangement was called non-productive. CDR3 was defined by IMGT convention, running from the second conserved V-encoded cysteine to the conserved J-encoded phenylalanine. The earlier analysis of approximately 590 of the donors excluded any sequence lacking an unambiguous match to a single V gene segment. In an earlier analysis of some 590 of the donors, a V segment was called functional when productive rearrangements were above 56.7%, and segregating when the standard deviation between donors exceeded 5%. A statistical classification framework was built for diagnosing cytomegalovirus status from the catalog of TCR beta chain sequences. A later analysis assigned V and J genes by comparing TCR nucleotide sequences with IMGT/GENE-DB human TR gene sequences. Using the TCRdist pipeline, a later analysis assigned CDR3 sequences along with most-parsimonious VDJ recombination scenarios. In a later analysis, each TCR beta chain was defined by its CDR3 amino acid sequence together with its V-gene family, and reads lacking a unique V-gene family were excluded. In a later analysis, 500 to 650 highly shared, low-generation-probability nucleotide sequences were removed to address suspected cross-contamination and a sequencing artifact. In a later analysis, a clonal expansion index for each public chain was calculated from normalized within-repertoire ranks of inferred template counts. In a later analysis, generation probabilities were computed using a VDJ recombination model fitted to out-of-frame rearrangements, and the results were checked against IGoR. In a later analysis, hypergeometric tests were used to score TCR-TCR, TCR-HLA and TCR-CMV co-occurrence, with a repertoire-size bias correction applied to TCR pairs. To estimate false discovery rates, a later analysis permuted the HLA or CMV assignments 20 times. In a later analysis, co-occurring TCRs were grouped using DBSCAN, with TCRdist sequence similarity added in when clustering inside HLA-allele-positive subsets. Co-occurrence clustering excluded repertoires with fewer than 30,000 or more than 120,000 public chains, plus five with anomalous nucleotide sharing. The source is immuneACCESS, and TCRdb retained only in-frame sequences with V and J called. Part of the clones is not carried over; for the studies checked, unresolved V genes explain less than half of this, and the remainder is unexplained. From that table come the V and J calls and clone size; the DNA was used to work out D and trimming. The sample table shows some 150,000 clones, and about 78% are seen once. Over 2.5% of the sample rests with the top ten.

CDR3 length: 16 amino acids, cysteine to phenylalanine. Only the CDR3 DNA stays, 48 bases, in frame from base 1. Unmatched junction bases come to 4, with V trimmed by 4 bases and J by 2 bases. From a lookup of the germline V gene (reference sequence), CDR1 and CDR2 are MNHEY and SMNVEV. Material for sequencing was PBMCs. This receptor was obtained from a male donor in good health and CMV-seronegative. The chain links TRBV27 with TRBJ2-1, with 11 bases aligning to TRBD1. The nucleotide sequence reads as follows: TGTGCCAGCAGTTGGCAGGGACAGGGGGCCTACAATGAGCAGTTCTTC. Translated, it reads CASSWQGQGAYNEQFF.